A selection of T cell receptor beta chains follows, all from one sample in a study of blood T cell repertoires in COVID-19. The repertoire was sequenced with immunoSEQ multiplex PCR; TCRdb's copy has only in-frame clones and lacks some. The sample consists of roughly 210,000 clones, roughly 84% of them appearing once. The sample taken for sequencing was PBMCs or T cells enriched from blood (not recorded which). These receptors all come from a man in his thirties or forties in a cohort exposed to, infected with or recovered from COVID-19 (not recorded which). Each CDR3 is given with its conserved first and last residue. A D gene is named only where the DNA matches it firmly. Not all rows give a size; the values are once, few, many and, for expanded clones, a class.

size: .; V: TRBV10-3; D: TRBD2; J: TRBJ2-7; DNA: TGTGCCATCAGTGACGAGCGGGATGCCTACGAGCAGTACTTC; CDR3: CAISDERDAYEQYF
size: .; V: TRBV24-1; D: TRBD1; J: TRBJ1-5; DNA: TGTGCCACCAGTGATGCCCCAGGGGGAAATCAGCCCCAGCATTTT; CDR3: CATSDAPGGNQPQHF
size: .; V: TRBV5-4; D: .; J: TRBJ2-5; DNA: TGTGCCAGCAGCTCCTCCGAGACCCAGTACTTC; CDR3: CASSSSETQYF
size: once; V: TRBV11-1; D: TRBD1; J: TRBJ1-1; DNA: TGTGCCACGAAGACAGGGGTTGGCACTGAAGCTTTCTTT; CDR3: CATKTGVGTEAFF
size: .; V: TRBV28; D: .; J: TRBJ1-1; DNA: TGTGGTTCGGAGGGTCGGGTGAACACTGAAGCTTTCTTT; CDR3: CGSEGRVNTEAFF
size: .; V: TRBV7-9; D: .; J: TRBJ1-2; DNA: TGTGCCAGCACCCCGTCCGGGGACTATGGCTACACCTTC; CDR3: CASTPSGDYGYTF
size: .; V: TRBV29-1; D: TRBD2; J: TRBJ2-7; DNA: TGCAGCGTTGAGGGGGGACTAGCGGGATCCTACGAGCAGTACTTC; CDR3: CSVEGGLAGSYEQYF
size: .; V: TRBV6-6; D: .; J: TRBJ1-5; DNA: TGTGCCAGCACCCCCCTAGGCAATCAGCCCCAGCATTTT; CDR3: CASTPLGNQPQHF
size: .; V: TRBV5-1; D: .; J: TRBJ2-5; DNA: TGCGCCAGCAGCTTGGCCGGCCACAGGGTACAGACCCAGTACTTC; CDR3: CASSLAGHRVQTQYF
size: .; V: TRBV28; D: TRBD2; J: TRBJ2-1; DNA: TGTGCCAGCAGGTTCAGGCTAGCGGGAAATGAGCAGTTCTTC; CDR3: CASRFRLAGNEQFF